This entry describes one T cell receptor (beta chain). The antigen is unknown. TCRdb processed the 5' RACE reads anew with MiXCR; each CDR3 protein has one entry. Here the sample spans tens of thousands of distinct CDR3 sequences, 27% being singletons. These data come from a study of CD8 T cells in ankylosing spondylitis. Study results and caveats: Earlier authors reported some of these motif variants in reactive arthritis synovial fluid and blood.

The receptor comes from a male donor with ankylosing spondylitis or in good health (not recorded which). The specimen sequenced was blood, either unsorted or a sorted T cell fraction (not recorded which).

CDR3 nucleotide sequence: TGTGCCAGCAGCTTAGGGAACGTTCGGGTGAACACTGAAGCTTTCTTT. It specifies CASSLGNVRVNTEAFF. V is TRBV7-9 and J is TRBJ1-1; D uncertain. This CDR3 is 16 amino acids long. Trimming removed 1 base at V and 0 bases at J, with 12 bases between. CDR1 and CDR2 (germline): SEHNR, FQNEAQ (reference sequence).